This T cell receptor (beta chain) derives from a study of T cells after posttransplantation cyclophosphamide. This clone was detected ten times or more. There are 13 residues in the CDR3. Germline V gene data show CDR1 as MNHNS and CDR2 as SASEGT. The V and J ends lost 8 bases and 4 bases, in that order; junction bases with no gene match: 6. Clones were read by immunoSEQ multiplex PCR, and TCRdb kept only the in-frame ones, dropping some. The repertoire yields over 6,000 clones, none seen only once; the top ten contain about 5.5%. A marrow graft followed busulfan-fludarabine conditioning, with cyclophosphamide on days +3 and +4.

The rearrangement links TRBV6-1 to TRBJ1-2; 8 bases line up with TRBD1. The material was PBMCs, obtained after allogeneic stem cell transplant with posttransplant cyclophosphamide. The origin of this receptor is a male patient younger than 35 who received an allogeneic stem cell transplant from an unrelated donor, was CMV-positive, and had acute and chronic GVHD. Some of the T cells may derive from the graft donor. The CDR3 is CASRQGQVYGYTF. In DNA form, the CDR3 reads TGTGCCAGCCGACAGGGGCAGGTCTATGGCTACACCTTC.